What follows are 23 T cell receptor beta chains derived from one specimen sequenced in a study of blood T cells in healthy people across ages. Combining a sample-barcoded 5' primer with a J-beta primer mix, a second PCR ran for about 6 to 11 cycles. MiXCR was run by TCRdb on the 5' RACE reads, yielding one entry per CDR3 protein. The table records around 1,800,000 distinct CDR3 sequences, 30% to 40% of them present only once. Material for sequencing was blood. The receptors come from a human donor in good health.

The chain uses TRBV15 and TRBJ2-6, with D possibly TRBD2 on 6 matching bases. This CDR3 contains 16 residues. Trimming left V 0 bases short and J 2 bases short, with 8 bases between. Germline V gives CDR1 LNHNV, CDR2 YYDKDF (reference sequence). The CDR3 region is CATSRDWGAGANVLTF. As DNA, the CDR3 is TGTGCCACCAGCAGAGATTGGGGGGCTGGGGCCAACGTCCTGACTTTC.

The count of this clonotype is one. The chain links TRBV6-5 to TRBJ1-1; D remains ambiguous. Germline V gives CDR1 MNHEY, CDR2 SVGAGI. Deletions cut 4 bases from V and 8 bases from J, with 8 bases between. The CDR3 is made up of 11 amino acids. CDR3 DNA sequence: TGTGCCAGCAGTTCTAACTGGGAAGCTTTCTTT. Amino acids: CASSSNWEAFF.

The chain combines TRBV7-9 with TRBJ2-1, with a possible D match to TRBD2 (6 bases). V lost 5 bases to trimming and J lost 6 bases, with 17 bases between them. The CDR3 covers 15 residues. Germline CDR1 and CDR2: SEHNR and FQNEAQ (reference sequence). The CDR3 loop reads CASSPPLGGTNEQFF. CDR3 bases: TGTGCCAGCAGCCCCCCTCTGGGGGGTACCAATGAGCAGTTCTTC.

The J gene is TRBJ2-2, the V gene TRBV4-3, with a possible D match to TRBD2 (6 bases). Germline V gene sequence: CDR1 LGHNA, CDR2 YSLEER. This CDR3 is 15 amino acids long. Trimming removed 4 bases at V and 2 bases at J, with 11 bases between. The CDR3 nucleotides are TGCGCCAGCAGCCCTAATAGCGGAAACACCGGGGAGCTGTTTTTT. Amino acids: CASSPNSGNTGELFF.

This clonotype was picked up a small number of times. The chain couples TRBV20-1 to TRBJ2-5, with D possibly being TRBD2 (5 bases). Germline values: CDR1 DFQATT, CDR2 SNEGSKA (reference sequence). V dropped 3 bases and J dropped 4 bases, with 24 bases sitting between them. CDR3 length: 17 amino acids. CDR3 loop: CSARLGSRPGGPETQYF. For the CDR3, the DNA is TGCAGTGCTAGGCTGGGGTCCAGACCAGGAGGTCCAGAGACCCAGTACTTC.

This clonotype has only a few counts. The chain uses TRBV12-3 or TRBV12-4 and TRBJ1-1; 7 bases map to TRBD1. The V and J ends lost 3 bases and 2 bases, in that order; junction bases with no gene match: 9. The CDR3 is made up of 16 amino acids. CDR3 in DNA: TGTGCCAGCAGTTTCGGACAGGCAGGGGGAAACACTGAAGCTTTCTTT. Translating it yields CASSFGQAGGNTEAFF.

The sample holds a few counts of this clonotype. The rearrangement uses TRBV4-2 and TRBJ1-2; tentative D call: TRBD1 (5 bases). Trimming shortened V by 0 bases and J by 5 bases, and 13 bases separated the two germline ends. The CDR3 runs 15 residues. Germline-derived CDR1 and CDR2 are LGHNA and YNFKEQ. The CDR3 sequence is CASSQDRGGRYGYTF. CDR3 sequence (DNA): TGTGCCAGCAGCCAAGATCGTGGGGGGAGGTATGGCTACACCTTC.

This chain uses TRBV10-3 with TRBJ1-2, with D unclear. This CDR3 is built from 12 residues. Trimming stripped 2 bases from V and 5 bases from J, with 6 bases between. Germline V CDR1 and CDR2: ENHRY, SYGVKD. CDR3 protein: CAISEAGYGYTF. CDR3 sequence (DNA): TGTGCCATCAGTGAGGCGGGTTATGGCTACACCTTC.

This clonotype appeared a few times. The V gene is TRBV12-3 or TRBV12-4, the J gene TRBJ2-2, with TRBD2 identical over 7 bases. V shed 6 bases, J shed 4 bases, and the junction held 11 bases outside the gene matches. This CDR3 is built from 16 residues. The CDR3 DNA reads TGTGCCAGCAGACCCGCGGGCGGGGGATCCACCGGGGAGCTGTTTTTT. This gives the protein CASRPAGGGSTGELFF.

This clonotype was picked up a small number of times. The rearrangement links TRBV7-2 to TRBJ1-2, with 8 bases matching TRBD1. From germline, CDR1 is SGHTA and CDR2 FQGNSA. This CDR3 spans 15 amino acids. With 4 bases clipped from V and 4 bases from J, the junction kept 8 bases outside the gene matches. CDR3 bases: TGTGCCAGCAGCTCCCAAACAGGGGGAGGCTATGGCTACACCTTC. Protein: CASSSQTGGGYGYTF.

There are a few counts of this clonotype. This chain connects TRBV27 to TRBJ2-3; 9 bases are shared with TRBD2. Germline CDR1 reads MNHEY; CDR2 reads SMNVEV (reference sequence). CDR3 size: 14 residues. J was trimmed by 10 bases and V by 6 bases; bases with no gene match: 11. The CDR3 is CASRGTSLSRAQYF. DNA of the CDR3: TGTGCCAGCAGAGGGACTAGCCTCAGTCGCGCGCAGTATTTT.

The chain links TRBV5-1 to TRBJ2-1, with 11 positions matching TRBD1. J gave up 9 bases and V 4 bases, and 9 bases lay outside the gene matches. Germline assignment: CDR1 SGHRS and CDR2 YFSETQ. The CDR3 is 15 amino acids. CDR3 sequence reads: CASSQGQGGFGEQFF. Written as DNA, the CDR3 is TGCGCCAGCAGCCAGGGACAGGGGGGGTTCGGTGAGCAGTTCTTC.

This clonotype showed up just a few times. The rearrangement joins TRBV4-1 to TRBJ2-1; a possible D gene is TRBD2 (6 bases). The CDR3 extends over 17 amino acids. V dropped 1 base and J dropped 7 bases, with 20 bases sitting between them. The V gene's germline CDR1 is MGHRA and CDR2 YSYEKL. CDR3 bases: TGCGCCAGCAGCCAAGCGGTGGTTACGACTAGATGGAATGAGCAGTTCTTC. This codes for CASSQAVVTTRWNEQFF.

In its sample, this clonotype was seen a few times. The V and J genes are TRBV7-9 and TRBJ2-3; TRBD1 is a possible D gene (6 bases). From germline, CDR1 is SEHNR and CDR2 FQNEAQ (reference sequence). The CDR3 is 15 amino acids. Deletions cut 2 bases from V and 2 bases from J, with 11 bases between. CDR3 sequence (DNA): TGTGCCAGCAGCTTACCTACAGGGACCACAGATACGCAGTATTTT. It yields the protein CASSLPTGTTDTQYF. Full variable domain (rest looked up from reference TRBV7-9 and TRBJ2-3): DTGVSQNPRHKITKRGQNVTFRCDPISEHNRLYWYRQTLGQGPEFLTYFQNEAQLEKSRLLSDRFSAERPKGSFSTLEIQRTEQGDSAMYLCASSLPTGTTDTQYFGPGTRLTVL.

The rearrangement joins TRBV28 to TRBJ1-6, with D perhaps matching TRBD1 (5 bases). CDR3 size: 15 residues. CDR1 is MDHEN and CDR2 is SYDVKM in the germline V gene. The chain's CDR3 is CAVLEGSSYNSPLHF. The CDR3 DNA reads TGTGCTGTCCTAGAGGGGAGCTCCTATAATTCACCCCTCCACTTT.

This clonotype was counted a few times. V is TRBV29-1 and J is TRBJ2-1; D ambiguous. The CDR3 extends over 12 amino acids. V was cut by 6 bases and J by 9 bases, with 15 bases left in between. The germline V gene has CDR1 SQVTM and CDR2 ANQGSEA. The CDR3 DNA follows: TGCAGCGTGGGATACCGGGCCTCTGAGCAGTTCTTC. Protein: CSVGYRASEQFF.

The genes are TRBV3-1 and TRBJ2-4; 10 nucleotides align to TRBD2. The J call may be faulty, since TRBJ2-7 better matches the DNA end. The germline V gene encodes CDR1 LGHDT and CDR2 YNNKEL (reference sequence). The CDR3 length is 16 residues. CDR3 bases: TGTGCCAGCAGCCAGCTTGATAGGACTAGCGGCTACGAGCAGTACTTC. Amino acid sequence: CASSQLDRTSGYEQYF.

In this sample, this clonotype turned up many times. The chain uses TRBV4-3 and TRBJ1-2, with a possible D match to TRBD1 (6 bases). The V end lost 5 bases, the J end lost 4 bases, and 14 bases lay between the germline ends. Germline assignment: CDR1 LGHNA and CDR2 YSLEER. The CDR3 is 14 residues long. CDR3 loop: CASSFRDTIYGYTF. CDR3 coding DNA: TGCGCCAGCAGCTTCCGGGACACCATCTATGGCTACACCTTC.

Regarding this clonotype: This sequence may be a read error, since a much larger clone differs from it by one base. The chain links TRBV20-1 to TRBJ1-2; D is possibly TRBD1 (5 bases). This CDR3 region has 13 residues. Per germline, CDR1 DFQATT and CDR2 SNEGSKA (reference sequence). The CDR3 nucleotides are TGCAGTGCTATTACCGACAGTAACTATAGCTACACCTTC. Translated: CSAITDSNYSYTF.

This clonotype came up a few times. This sequence joins TRBV12-3 or TRBV12-4 and TRBJ2-1; D may be TRBD1 (6 bases). V was clipped by 2 bases and J by 6 bases, with 17 bases between them. The CDR3 sequence is 16 residues long. The CDR3 protein is CASSLPQLGGRNEQFF. The CDR3 region has the DNA TGTGCCAGCAGTTTACCGCAGCTAGGGGGTCGCAATGAGCAGTTCTTC.

The V call is TRBV28, the J call TRBJ1-1; unclear D gene. The CDR3 extends over 12 amino acids. CDR1 MDHEN and CDR2 SYDVKM come from the germline V gene. V shed 4 bases and J shed 7 bases, with 10 bases lying between them. The CDR3 coding sequence is TGTGCCAGCAGTTCCCGACCAGTTGAAGCTTTCTTT. Residues: CASSSRPVEAFF.

The chain recombines TRBV6-6 with TRBJ2-7, with D maybe TRBD1 (6 bases). The CDR3 spans 14 residues. CDR1 MNHNY and CDR2 SVGAGI come from the germline V gene (reference sequence). V was pared by 7 bases and J by 1 base, with 14 bases between. The CDR3 reads CASTHHRESYEQYF. The CDR3 DNA sequence: TGTGCCAGCACTCATCACAGGGAATCCTACGAGCAGTACTTC.

The CDR3 sequence: CASSQDPGQHLSTDTQYF. In nucleotides, the CDR3 is TGTGCCAGCAGCCAAGATCCGGGACAGCACCTTAGCACAGATACGCAGTATTTT. The genes are TRBV4-2 and TRBJ2-3; 7 bases agree with TRBD1. Germline assignment: CDR1 LGHNA and CDR2 YNFKEQ. V lost 0 bases and J lost 0; bases outside the gene matches: 9. This CDR3 contains 18 residues.